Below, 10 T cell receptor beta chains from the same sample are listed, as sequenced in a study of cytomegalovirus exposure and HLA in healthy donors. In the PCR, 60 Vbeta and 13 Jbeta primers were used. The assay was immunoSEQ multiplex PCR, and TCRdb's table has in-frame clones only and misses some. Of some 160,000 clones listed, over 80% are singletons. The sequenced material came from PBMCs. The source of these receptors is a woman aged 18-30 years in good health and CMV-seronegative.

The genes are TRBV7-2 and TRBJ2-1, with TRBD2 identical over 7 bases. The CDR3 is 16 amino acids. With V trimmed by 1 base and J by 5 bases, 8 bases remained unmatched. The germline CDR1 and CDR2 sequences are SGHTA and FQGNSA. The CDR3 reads CASSLELGGGHNEQFF. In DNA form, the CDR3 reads TGTGCCAGCAGCTTAGAACTGGGCGGGGGACACAATGAGCAGTTCTTC.

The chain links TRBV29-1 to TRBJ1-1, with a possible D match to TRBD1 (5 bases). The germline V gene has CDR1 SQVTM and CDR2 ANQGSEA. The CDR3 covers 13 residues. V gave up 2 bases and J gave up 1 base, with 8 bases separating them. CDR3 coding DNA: TGCAGCGTTGAAAGGACAAAGAACACTGAAGCTTTCTTT. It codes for CSVERTKNTEAFF.

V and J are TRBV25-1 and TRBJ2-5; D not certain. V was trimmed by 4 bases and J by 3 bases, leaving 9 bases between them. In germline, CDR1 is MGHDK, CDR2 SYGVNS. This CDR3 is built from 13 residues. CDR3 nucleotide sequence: TGTGCCAGCAGTGTAAGAGACAAAGAGACCCAGTACTTC. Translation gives CASSVRDKETQYF. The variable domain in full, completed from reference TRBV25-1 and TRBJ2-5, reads EADIYQTPRYLVIGTGKKITLECSQTMGHDKMYWYQQDPGMELHLIHYSYGVNSTEKGDLSSESTVSRIRTEHFPLTLESARPSHTSQYLCASSVRDKETQYFGPGTRLLVL.

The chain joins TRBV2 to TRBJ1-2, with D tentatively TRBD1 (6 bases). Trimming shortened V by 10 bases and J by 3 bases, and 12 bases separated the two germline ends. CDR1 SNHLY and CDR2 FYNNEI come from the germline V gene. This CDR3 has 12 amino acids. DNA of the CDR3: TGTGCCACCCAAAGGGGGTACTATGGCTACACCTTC. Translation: CATQRGYYGYTF.

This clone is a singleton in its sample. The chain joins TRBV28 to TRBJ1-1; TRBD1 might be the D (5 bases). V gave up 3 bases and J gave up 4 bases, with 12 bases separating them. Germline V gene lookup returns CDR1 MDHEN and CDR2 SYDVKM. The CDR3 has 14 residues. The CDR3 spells CASSFVGGSTEAFF. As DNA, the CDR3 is TGTGCCAGCAGTTTTGTTGGGGGGAGCACTGAAGCTTTCTTT. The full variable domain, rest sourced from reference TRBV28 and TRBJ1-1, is DVKVTQSSRYLVKRTGEKVFLECVQDMDHENMFWYRQDPGLGLRLIYFSYDVKMKEKGDIPEGYSVSREKKERFSLILESASTNQTSMYLCASSFVGGSTEAFFGQGTRLTVV.

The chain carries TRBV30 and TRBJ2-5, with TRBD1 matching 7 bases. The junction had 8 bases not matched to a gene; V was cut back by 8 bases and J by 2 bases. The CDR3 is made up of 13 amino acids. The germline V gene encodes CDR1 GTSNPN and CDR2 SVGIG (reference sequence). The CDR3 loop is CARDQGQQETQYF. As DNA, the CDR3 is TGTGCCAGGGATCAGGGACAGCAAGAGACCCAGTACTTC.

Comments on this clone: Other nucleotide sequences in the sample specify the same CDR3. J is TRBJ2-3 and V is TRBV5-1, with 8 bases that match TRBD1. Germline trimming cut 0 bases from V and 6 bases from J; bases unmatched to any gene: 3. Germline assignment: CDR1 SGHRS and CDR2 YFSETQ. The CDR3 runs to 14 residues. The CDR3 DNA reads TGCGCCAGCAGCTTGGGACAGGGGATTGATACGCAGTATTTT. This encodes CASSLGQGIDTQYF.

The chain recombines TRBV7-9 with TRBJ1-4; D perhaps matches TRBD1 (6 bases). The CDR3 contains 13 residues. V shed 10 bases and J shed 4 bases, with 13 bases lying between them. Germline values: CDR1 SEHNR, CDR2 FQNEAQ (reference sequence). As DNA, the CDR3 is TGTGCCATCAAGGGGGGGATTAATGAAAAACTGTTTTTT. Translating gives CAIKGGINEKLFF.

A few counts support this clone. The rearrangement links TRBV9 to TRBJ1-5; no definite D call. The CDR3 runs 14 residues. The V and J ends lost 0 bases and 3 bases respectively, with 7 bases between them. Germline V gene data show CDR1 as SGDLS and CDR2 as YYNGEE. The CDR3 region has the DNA TGTGCCAGCAGCGTAGGGAGGAACAATCAGCCCCAGCATTTT. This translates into CASSVGRNNQPQHF. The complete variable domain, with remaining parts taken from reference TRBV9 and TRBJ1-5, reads DSGVTQTPKHLITATGQRVTLRCSPRSGDLSVYWYQQSLDQGLQFLIQYYNGEERAKGNILERFSAQQFPDLHSELNLSSLELGDSALYFCASSVGRNNQPQHFGDGTRLSIL.

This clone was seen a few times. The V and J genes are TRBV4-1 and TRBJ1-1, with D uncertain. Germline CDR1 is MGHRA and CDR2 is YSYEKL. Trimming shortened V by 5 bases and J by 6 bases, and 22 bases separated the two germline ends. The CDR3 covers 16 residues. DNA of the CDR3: TGCGCCAGCAGCGTCGTGCCAGACCGAATGGGCGCTGAAGCTTTCTTT. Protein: CASSVVPDRMGAEAFF.